This T cell receptor (beta chain) was profiled in a study of T cells in localized non-small cell lung cancer. Regarding the study as a whole: Tumor samples were not multi-region, leaving intratumor heterogeneity unexcluded. Out of the top 100 tumor clones, a median roughly 50 were seen in adjacent lung. The study linked higher blood T cell density to longer overall survival. Uninvolved neighboring lung showed the greatest T cell clonality, exceeding tumor.

The repertoire was sequenced with immunoSEQ multiplex PCR; TCRdb's copy has only in-frame clones and lacks some. The repertoire consists of 8,400 or so clones, with about 90% occurring once and the leading ten covering about 30%. Concerning this clone itself: Its target is not known.

This CDR3 is 15 amino acids long. V gave up 4 bases and J gave up 1 base, with 14 bases separating them. This TCR derives from a male donor aged 60 or older with stage III lung adenocarcinoma. The sample was peripheral blood, taken before any cancer treatment. The chain links TRBV5-3 to TRBJ1-1, with D tentatively TRBD1 (5 bases). TRBV5-3 is noted as an ORF with a role that remains uncertain. CDR3 loop: CARSKPGTRNTEAFF. The CDR3, as DNA: TGTGCCAGAAGCAAACCGGGGACTAGGAACACTGAAGCTTTCTTT.